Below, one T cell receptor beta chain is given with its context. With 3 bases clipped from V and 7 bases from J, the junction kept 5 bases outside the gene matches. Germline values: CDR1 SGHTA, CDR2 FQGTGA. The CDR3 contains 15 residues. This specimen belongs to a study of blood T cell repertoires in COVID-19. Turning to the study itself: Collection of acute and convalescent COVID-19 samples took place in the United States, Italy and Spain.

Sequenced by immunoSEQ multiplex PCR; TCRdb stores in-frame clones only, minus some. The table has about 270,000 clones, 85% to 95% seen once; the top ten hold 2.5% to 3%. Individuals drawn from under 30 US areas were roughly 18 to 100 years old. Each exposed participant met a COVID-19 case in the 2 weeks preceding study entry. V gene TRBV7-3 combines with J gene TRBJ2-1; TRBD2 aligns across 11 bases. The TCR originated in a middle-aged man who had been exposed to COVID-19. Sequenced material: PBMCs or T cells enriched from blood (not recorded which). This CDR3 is CASSLTSGVGNEQFF. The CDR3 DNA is TGTGCCAGCAGCTTGACTAGCGGGGTTGGGAATGAGCAGTTCTTC.